This entry lists 24 T cell receptor beta chains sequenced from one sample in a study of shared clonotypes between healthy human individuals. Naive CD8 cells lacked CD45RO and underwent positive selection for CCR7, leaving out terminally differentiated effector memory CD45RA+ cells. TCRdb's table, derived via immunoSEQ multiplex PCR, lists solely in-frame clones and lacks some. Found here are nearly 2 million clones, about 95% of them singletons; the top ten hold around 1.2%. The sample consisted of naive CD8+ T cells sorted from blood. These receptors all stem from a man in his late teens or twenties in good health.

This chain connects TRBV9 to TRBJ2-2; no firm D call. The CDR3 is 12 residues long. The germline V gene encodes CDR1 SGDLS and CDR2 YYNGEE. Deletions cut 5 bases from V and 8 bases from J, with 10 bases between. The CDR3 reads CASRGGEGELFF. For the CDR3, the DNA is TGTGCCAGCAGGGGCGGCGAAGGGGAGCTGTTTTTT.

The gene calls are TRBV6-1 and TRBJ2-7, with 9 nucleotides matching TRBD1. There are 15 residues in the CDR3. In germline, CDR1 is MNHNS, CDR2 SASEGT. V shed 5 bases, J shed 4 bases, and the junction held 9 bases outside the gene matches. The CDR3 region is CASSSPGQGIYEQYF. Here the CDR3 DNA reads TGTGCCAGCAGTTCTCCGGGACAGGGAATTTACGAGCAGTACTTC.

V gene TRBV13 combines with J gene TRBJ2-7; D is tentatively TRBD1 or TRBD2 (5 bases each). V dropped 5 bases and J dropped 3 bases, with 14 bases sitting between them. Looked up from germline, CDR1 is PRHDT and CDR2 is FYEKMQ (reference sequence). The CDR3 runs 14 residues. In DNA form, the CDR3 reads TGTGCCAGCAGCGCCCGGGACGGAAACTACGAGCAGTACTTC. It specifies CASSARDGNYEQYF.

The V gene is TRBV30, the J gene TRBJ1-1; the D gene is possibly TRBD1 (5 bases). Germline assignment: CDR1 GTSNPN and CDR2 SVGIG (reference sequence). The V end lost 1 base, the J end lost 1 base, and 19 bases lay between the germline ends. The CDR3 consists of 17 residues. In DNA, the CDR3 is TGTGCCTGGAGTGAGGCAGGGAGGGTCATAGGGAACACTGAAGCTTTCTTT. Its translation is CAWSEAGRVIGNTEAFF.

Turning to this clone: Other DNA sequences of this sample code for an identical CDR3. V usage is TRBV27 and J usage is TRBJ2-3; D not resolved. Per the germline V gene, CDR1 is MNHEY and CDR2 is SMNVEV (reference sequence). V lost 2 bases, J lost 1 base, and 4 bases lay in between. The CDR3 contains 13 residues. The DNA for the CDR3 is TGTGCCAGCAGTTTAGTAGGCACAGATACGCAGTATTTT. Its protein is CASSLVGTDTQYF.

The rearrangement joins TRBV7-9 to TRBJ2-7, with 8 bases lining up with TRBD1. This CDR3 comprises 13 residues. Germline V gene data show CDR1 as SEHNR and CDR2 as FQNEAQ (reference sequence). Trimming removed 4 bases from V and 7 bases from J; junction bases left unmatched: 6. The CDR3 is CASSSRTGIEQYF. DNA of the CDR3: TGTGCCAGCAGCTCCAGGACAGGGATAGAGCAGTACTTC.

As for this clone: The sample holds other DNA sequences that translate to the same CDR3. This chain uses TRBV9 with TRBJ2-7; 8 bases agree with TRBD1. CDR3 length: 15 amino acids. The V gene's germline CDR1 is SGDLS and CDR2 YYNGEE. J lost 3 bases, V lost 0 bases, and 5 bases had no gene match. The CDR3 DNA is TGTGCCAGCAGCGTAGGTCAGGGGGCGAGCTACGAGCAGTACTTC. This codes for CASSVGQGASYEQYF.

This chain connects TRBV4-1 to TRBJ2-7; D might be TRBD1 or TRBD2, each matching 5 bases. Germline loops: CDR1 MGHRA, CDR2 YSYEKL. The CDR3 consists of 12 residues. Trimming removed 4 bases at V and 7 bases at J, with 11 bases between. The CDR3 loop is CASSPYEGEQYF. The CDR3 bases are TGCGCCAGCAGCCCCTATGAGGGGGAGCAGTACTTC.

The rearrangement uses TRBV5-6 and TRBJ2-7; the D gene is possibly TRBD2 (6 bases). Germline assignment: CDR1 SGHDT and CDR2 YYEEEE. This CDR3 comprises 15 residues. The germline V and J ends were trimmed by 0 bases and 2 bases, with 12 bases remaining between them. CDR3 nucleotides: TGTGCCAGCAGCTTGGGTACGCGGGGAACCTACGAGCAGTACTTC. This gives the protein CASSLGTRGTYEQYF.

This chain joins TRBV6-1 and TRBJ1-5, with 7 positions matching TRBD1. After removal of 6 bases from V and 4 bases from J, the junction contained 3 bases not matched to a gene. Germline V gene lookup returns CDR1 MNHNS and CDR2 SASEGT. The CDR3 length is 13 residues. In DNA, the CDR3 is TGTGCCAGCAGACAACAGGGGAATCAGCCCCAGCATTTT. Translating it yields CASRQQGNQPQHF.

The rearrangement joins TRBV28 to TRBJ2-3; 8 nucleotides match TRBD2. J gave up 0 bases and V 5 bases, and 7 bases lay outside the gene matches. CDR1 and CDR2 (germline): MDHEN, SYDVKM. The CDR3 totals 16 residues. CDR3 in amino acids: CASSLAGASSTDTQYF. The CDR3 nucleotides are TGTGCCAGCAGTCTAGCGGGCGCTTCTAGCACAGATACGCAGTATTTT.

The gene calls are TRBV29-1 and TRBJ2-7, with D possibly being TRBD1 (6 bases). CDR1 and CDR2 (germline): SQVTM, ANQGSEA. The CDR3 length is 13 residues. V was shortened by 7 bases and J by 1 base, with 14 bases between the two germline ends. The CDR3 DNA reads as TGCAGCGCAATAGACAGGCTTTCCTACGAGCAGTACTTC. It codes for CSAIDRLSYEQYF.

The chain uses TRBV7-8 and TRBJ2-7; 9 bases agree with TRBD2. The CDR3 covers 14 residues. Germline V lookup: CDR1 SGHVS, CDR2 FQNEAQ. Trimming cost V 6 bases and J 3 bases; bases outside gene matches: 6. CDR3 sequence (DNA): TGTGCCAGCAGTCCTTGGACTAGCGACTACGAGCAGTACTTC. This codes for CASSPWTSDYEQYF. The full variable domain, rest sourced from reference TRBV7-8 and TRBJ2-7, is GAGVSQSPRYKVAKRGQDVALRCDPISGHVSLFWYQQALGQGPEFLTYFQNEAQLDKSGLPSDRFFAERPEGSVSTLKIQRTQQEDSAVYLCASSPWTSDYEQYFGPGTRLTVT.

As regards this clone: In the same sample, other DNA sequences code for this CDR3. The chain uses TRBV30 and TRBJ1-1, with TRBD1 as a possible D gene (6 bases). The CDR3 runs to 13 residues. V was clipped by 0 bases and J by 5 bases, with 10 bases between them. Per the germline V gene, CDR1 is GTSNPN and CDR2 is SVGIG (reference sequence). DNA of the CDR3: TGTGCCTGGAGTGTAGGGGGAGGGACTGAAGCTTTCTTT. Its translation: CAWSVGGGTEAFF.

Comments on this clone: Other DNA sequences in this specimen translate into the identical CDR3. V gene TRBV4-1 combines with J gene TRBJ2-5, with 7 bases identical to TRBD1. Germline V gene data show CDR1 as MGHRA and CDR2 as YSYEKL. V shed 5 bases and J 5 bases; nucleotides not matched to a gene: 5. CDR3 length: 13 residues. DNA for the CDR3: TGCGCCAGCAGCTTAGACAGGGAGGAGACCCAGTACTTC. As protein: CASSLDREETQYF.

This clone was picked up one time. The chain recombines TRBV27 with TRBJ1-2; no clear D. V was clipped by 1 base and J by 5 bases, with 23 bases between them. CDR3 size: 18 residues. Looked up from germline, CDR1 is MNHEY and CDR2 is SMNVEV (reference sequence). This chain's CDR3 is CASSLLSDSAPSPYGYTF. The CDR3 DNA reads as TGTGCCAGCAGTTTATTATCGGATTCGGCCCCAAGCCCTTATGGCTACACCTTC.

The CDR3 protein is CATSREGGINSPLHF. DNA for the CDR3: TGTGCCACCAGCAGAGAGGGTGGAATTAATTCACCCCTCCACTTT. The chain employs TRBV15 and TRBJ1-6, with no clear D. V was trimmed by 0 bases and J by 6 bases, leaving 9 bases between them. The CDR3 contains 15 residues. Germline loops: CDR1 LNHNV, CDR2 YYDKDF (reference sequence).

In DNA, the CDR3 is TGTGCCAGCAGCGTCGGGACAGGGGTCTACAATGAGCAGTTCTTC. Amino acid sequence: CASSVGTGVYNEQFF. V and J are TRBV25-1 and TRBJ2-1, with TRBD1 matching 10 bases. In germline, CDR1 is MGHDK, CDR2 SYGVNS. V dropped 6 bases and J dropped 3; count of bases not matched to a gene: 5. CDR3 length: 15 residues.

This clone was seen once. The J gene is TRBJ2-7, the V gene TRBV30; D is uncertain. Germline V gene data show CDR1 as GTSNPN and CDR2 as SVGIG (reference sequence). Trimming shortened V by 0 bases and J by 5 bases, and 5 bases separated the two germline ends. This CDR3 has 11 residues. CDR3 nucleotide sequence: TGTGCCTGGAGTGTGTCGGACGAGCAGTACTTC. Encoded protein: CAWSVSDEQYF.

This chain connects TRBV27 to TRBJ1-5; D unclear. Germline CDR1 and CDR2: MNHEY and SMNVEV (reference sequence). The CDR3 has 15 residues. V lost 3 bases and J 0 bases, leaving 9 bases between the germline ends. CDR3 residues: CASSFVANSNQPQHF. In nucleotides, the CDR3 is TGTGCCAGCAGTTTCGTGGCAAATAGCAATCAGCCCCAGCATTTT.

The rearrangement joins TRBV7-9 to TRBJ1-3; no reliable D call. V was cut by 4 bases and J by 0 bases, with 13 bases left in between. The V gene's germline CDR1 is SEHNR and CDR2 FQNEAQ (reference sequence). There are 16 residues in the CDR3. This chain's CDR3 is CASSSETESSGNTIYF. CDR3 bases: TGTGCCAGCAGCTCCGAGACGGAGAGCTCTGGAAACACCATATATTTT.

V and J are TRBV5-1 and TRBJ1-1, with 7 nucleotides matching TRBD1. This CDR3 region has 15 residues. The junction had 4 bases not matched to a gene; V was cut back by 1 base and J by 1 base. In germline, CDR1 is SGHRS, CDR2 YFSETQ. CDR3 DNA sequence: TGCGCCAGCAGCTTGTTGGAGGGGGCGAACACTGAAGCTTTCTTT. This codes for CASSLLEGANTEAFF.

The V call is TRBV30, the J call TRBJ2-3; maybe TRBD1 (6 bases). Trimming removed 1 base from V and 0 bases from J, with 8 bases in between. This CDR3 comprises 14 residues. The germline V gene encodes CDR1 GTSNPN and CDR2 SVGIG (reference sequence). CDR3 protein: CAWSGRGSTDTQYF. In DNA, the CDR3 is TGTGCCTGGAGTGGTAGGGGGAGCACAGATACGCAGTATTTT.

The gene calls are TRBV7-9 and TRBJ1-2, with TRBD1 matching 7 bases. Trimming at V came to 5 bases and at J to 6 bases, leaving 9 bases not matched to a gene. The CDR3 extends over 14 amino acids. Germline loops: CDR1 SEHNR, CDR2 FQNEAQ (reference sequence). The chain's CDR3 is CASSIGETGNGYTF. CDR3 coding DNA: TGTGCCAGCAGCATAGGGGAGACAGGGAATGGCTACACCTTC.